This T cell receptor (beta chain) was found in a study of response to subunit inactivated influenza vaccine. Study conclusions and caveats: With each seasonal influenza vaccination, the authors suggested, few new T cells are recruited.

The length of the CDR3 is 14 residues. V dropped 5 bases and J dropped 1 base, with 8 bases sitting between them. TCRdb re-called the RT-PCR reads through MiXCR, storing one row per CDR3 protein. The table has a few hundred thousand distinct CDR3 sequences, about 12% seen once. As for this clonotype: Its target is unknown.

This chain connects TRBV12-3 or TRBV12-4 to TRBJ2-2; D possibly corresponds to TRBD1 (5 bases). This receptor was taken from a man in his fifties or sixties who received an inactivated influenza vaccine. The sample consisted of non-naive T cells sorted from PBMCs, taken 14 days before vaccination. CDR3 sequence reads: CASSRTQNTGELFF. DNA for the CDR3: TGTGCCAGCAGTAGGACACAGAACACCGGGGAGCTGTTTTTT.